This T cell receptor (beta chain) stems from a study of early stage breast cancer tumors. General study points: Bulk DNA sequencing of unsorted cells missed chain pairing and markers.

Clones were read by immunoSEQ multiplex PCR, and TCRdb kept only the in-frame ones, dropping some. The sample consists of 5,000 to 7,500 clones, over 50% of them appearing once. Germline lookup yields CDR1 MNHNY and CDR2 SVGAGI (reference sequence). This CDR3 region has 12 residues. Trimming shortened V by 5 bases and J by 3 bases, and 8 bases separated the two germline ends. This clone was seen more than once but under ten times. Antigen specificity is unknown. Input material: normal breast tissue next to the tumor. The sequence came from a person aged 50 to 59 with breast cancer. This sequence joins TRBV6-6 and TRBJ2-7; no reliable D call. The CDR3 protein is CASSRQFYEQYF. The CDR3 DNA sequence: TGTGCCAGCAGTCGCCAGTTCTACGAGCAGTACTTC.